The clone carrying this T cell receptor (beta chain) showed up just a few times. The antigen is unknown. This CDR3 contains 14 residues. Germline CDR1 SGHTA, CDR2 FQGNSA. Trimming removed 6 bases at V and 5 bases at J, with 13 bases between. This specimen comes from a study of response to subunit inactivated influenza vaccine. Study-wide results and limits: Each seasonal influenza vaccination recruits few new T cells, the authors suggested.

TCRdb recomputed calls from the RT-PCR reads with MiXCR, one row per CDR3 protein. The sample carries around 850,000 distinct CDR3 sequences, about 18% recorded once. The sequencing here drew on PBMCs from blood, taken 5 days after vaccination. The origin of this receptor is a man aged 45-65 years who received an inactivated influenza vaccine. The chain has TRBV7-2 and TRBJ1-4, with TRBD1 as a possible D gene (5 bases). This chain's CDR3 is CASRLGPQNEKLFF. The CDR3, as DNA: TGTGCCAGCAGACTGGGACCGCAGAATGAAAAACTGTTTTTT.